The 10 T cell receptor beta chains reported below all come from one sample, sequenced in a study of cytomegalovirus exposure and HLA in healthy donors. PCR was performed using 60 Vbeta and 13 Jbeta primers. Only in-frame clones appear in the TCRdb table, and some are missing; sequencing was by immunoSEQ multiplex PCR. The repertoire includes more than 200,000 clones, about three quarters of them detected once, and about 1.7% sits in the top ten. What was sequenced was PBMCs. These receptors all stem from a male donor in good health and CMV-seronegative.

This clone was observed a handful of times. The chain recombines TRBV10-3 with TRBJ2-7, with TRBD1 matching 9 bases. The germline V gene encodes CDR1 ENHRY and CDR2 SYGVKD. V shed 6 bases and J 0 bases; nucleotides not matched to a gene: 9. The CDR3 extends over 16 amino acids. Here the CDR3 DNA reads TGTGCCATCAGCCGGACAGGGGATTCACTCTCCTACGAGCAGTACTTC. Its protein product is CAISRTGDSLSYEQYF.

This clone appeared a single time. This chain joins TRBV19 and TRBJ1-5, with a weak D call TRBD1 (6 bases). The germline CDR1 and CDR2 sequences are LNHDA and SQIVND (reference sequence). V lost 5 bases to trimming and J lost 9 bases, with 17 bases between them. The CDR3 has 14 amino acids. Written as DNA, the CDR3 is TGTGCCAGTAGTGAAAGAGGACAGCTCGGGCCCCAGCATTTT. The encoded protein is CASSERGQLGPQHF.

The chain employs TRBV2 and TRBJ2-2, with 7 bases matching TRBD1. The CDR3 totals 15 residues. CDR1 is SNHLY and CDR2 is FYNNEI in the germline V gene. Trimming took 6 bases from V and 2 from J; bases not matched to a gene: 6. The CDR3 DNA follows: TGTGCCAGCAGCGCTGGGACAGTTAACACCGGGGAGCTGTTTTTT. This translates into CASSAGTVNTGELFF.

This chain joins TRBV25-1 and TRBJ1-6; D is perhaps TRBD1 (6 bases). V was pared by 6 bases and J by 9 bases, with 15 bases between. CDR1 MGHDK and CDR2 SYGVNS come from the germline V gene. The CDR3 covers 14 residues. DNA for the CDR3: TGTGCCAGCAGCCAGATACAGGGCGGTTCACCCCTCCACTTT. Protein: CASSQIQGGSPLHF.

The V and J genes are TRBV6-6 and TRBJ2-7, with D perhaps TRBD2 (5 bases). Germline assignment: CDR1 MNHNY and CDR2 SVGAGI (reference sequence). Between the trimmed V and J ends, which lost 2 bases and 3 bases, there was a span of 8 bases. This CDR3 is built from 13 residues. CDR3 in DNA: TGTGCCAGCAGTTACCCCGGACTCTACGAGCAGTACTTC. Encoded protein: CASSYPGLYEQYF.

The chain joins TRBV7-8 to TRBJ2-3; 8 bases are shared with TRBD2. Trimming at V came to 7 bases and at J to 0 bases, leaving 9 bases not matched to a gene. Germline V gene lookup returns CDR1 SGHVS and CDR2 FQNEAQ. This CDR3 has 16 residues. DNA for the CDR3: TGTGCCAGCATCCTAGACGGGGGGGCTAGCACAGATACGCAGTATTTT. This gives the protein CASILDGGASTDTQYF.

This clone was counted once. This chain connects TRBV2 to TRBJ1-2; unclear D gene. V lost 6 bases and J lost 4, with 12 bases in between. Germline V lookup: CDR1 SNHLY, CDR2 FYNNEI. The CDR3 spans 13 residues. CDR3 sequence: CASRERVIYGYTF. The CDR3 nucleotides are TGTGCCAGCAGGGAACGGGTAATCTATGGCTACACCTTC. Full variable domain (outside the CDR3, taken from reference TRBV2 and TRBJ1-2): EPEVTQTPSHQVTQMGQEVILRCVPISNHLYFYWYRQILGQKVEFLVSFYNNEISEKSEIFDDQFSVERPDGSNFTLKIRSTKLEDSAMYFCASRERVIYGYTFGSGTRLTVV.

The rearrangement joins TRBV7-2 to TRBJ1-6; D is undetermined. Germline CDR1 is SGHTA and CDR2 is FQGNSA. This CDR3 is built from 15 residues. The V end lost 3 bases, the J end lost 14 bases, and 20 bases lay between the germline ends. CDR3 residues: CASSFTNQAAESLHF. CDR3 DNA: TGTGCCAGCAGCTTCACGAATCAAGCCGCGGAATCCCTCCACTTT.

Concerning this clone: Other DNA sequences in the same sample also yield this CDR3. This chain uses TRBV9 with TRBJ2-7; D remains ambiguous. Trimming stripped 0 bases from V and 3 bases from J, with 10 bases between. The CDR3 has 14 residues. Germline CDR1 reads SGDLS; CDR2 reads YYNGEE. CDR3 in DNA: TGTGCCAGCAGCGTAGAAGATTTTAGCTACGAGCAGTACTTC. This sequence encodes CASSVEDFSYEQYF. Using reference TRBV9 and TRBJ2-7 for the parts outside the CDR3, the full variable domain is DSGVTQTPKHLITATGQRVTLRCSPRSGDLSVYWYQQSLDQGLQFLIQYYNGEERAKGNILERFSAQQFPDLHSELNLSSLELGDSALYFCASSVEDFSYEQYFGPGTRLTVT.

This clone was observed a handful of times. The chain recombines TRBV7-2 with TRBJ2-5; 7 positions match TRBD1. Losses at the gene ends were 2 bases for V and 2 bases for J; bases not matched to a gene: 5. Germline CDR1 SGHTA, CDR2 FQGNSA. This CDR3 contains 15 residues. The CDR3 sequence is CASSLSGTEQETQYF. CDR3 DNA sequence: TGTGCCAGCAGCTTATCCGGGACAGAGCAAGAGACCCAGTACTTC.